This passage covers 21 T cell receptor beta chains from one sample sequenced in a study of T and B cells in COVID-19 patients. Each TRB amplification used about 230-550 ng of genomic DNA from blood. BIOMED2 TRB-A/B primer pools were used in multiplex TRB PCR. One entry per CDR3 protein, called by TCRdb with MiXCR from the multiplex PCR reads. The sample carries 9,500 or so distinct CDR3 sequences, about 36% recorded once. Sequences were obtained from blood. The receptors come from a human donor with active COVID-19.

This clonotype appeared a single time. The V call is TRBV12-3 or TRBV12-4, the J call TRBJ1-2; D gene uncertain. Trimming removed 8 bases at V and 2 bases at J, with 15 bases between. The CDR3 sequence is 14 residues long. The CDR3 region has the DNA TGTGCCAGCTGGGCCGCCGGATTAAACTATGGCTACACCTTC. It translates to CASWAAGLNYGYTF.

The table lists this clonotype with a few counts. The rearrangement links TRBV13 to TRBJ1-4; no clear D gene. The CDR3 is 12 residues long. Per germline, CDR1 PRHDT and CDR2 FYEKMQ (reference sequence). V lost 3 bases and J 8 bases, leaving 7 bases between the germline ends. Written as DNA, the CDR3 is TGTGCCAGCAGCTTCTCGGACGAAAAACTGTTTTTT. This translates into CASSFSDEKLFF.

This clonotype has more than one count but fewer than ten. The chain employs TRBV10-3 and TRBJ2-1; 11 bases are shared with TRBD1. Looked up from germline, CDR1 is ENHRY and CDR2 is SYGVKD. The ends lost 6 bases at V and 7 bases at J; junction bases unmatched: 2. The CDR3 length is 13 residues. CDR3 sequence (DNA): TGTGCCATCAGGGGGACAGGGGGTAATGAGCAGTTCTTC. It encodes CAIRGTGGNEQFF.

The V gene is TRBV6-5, the J gene TRBJ2-1; 13 nucleotides match TRBD2. Germline V CDR1 and CDR2: MNHEY, SVGAGI. This CDR3 comprises 15 residues. V lost 7 bases, J lost 10 bases, and 10 bases stayed unmatched. DNA for the CDR3: TGTGCCAGCACGGAACTAGCGGGGGGGCGGTCCGAGCAGTTCTTC. As protein: CASTELAGGRSEQFF.

The rearrangement links TRBV24-1 to TRBJ1-1; D not certain. V dropped 4 bases and J dropped 5 bases, with 4 bases sitting between them. The germline gives CDR1 KGHDR, CDR2 SFDVKD. The CDR3 runs to 11 residues. DNA for the CDR3: TGTGCCACCAGTGAAGGGACTGAAGCTTTCTTT. Amino acids: CATSEGTEAFF.

This clonotype appeared a few times. The V gene is TRBV7-6, the J gene TRBJ2-3, with a tentative D call TRBD2 (5 bases). The CDR3 runs 14 residues. The germline CDR1 and CDR2 sequences are SGHVS and FNYEAQ. V was shortened by 0 bases and J by 2 bases, with 6 bases between the two germline ends. CDR3 nucleotides: TGTGCCAGCAGCTTAGCGGGAGTCACAGATACGCAGTATTTT. Its protein product is CASSLAGVTDTQYF. The whole variable domain, filled in from reference TRBV7-6 and TRBJ2-3, reads GAGVSQSPRYKVTKRGQDVALRCDPISGHVSLYWYRQALGQGPEFLTYFNYEAQQDKSGLPNDRFSAERPEGSISTLTIQRTEQRDSAMYRCASSLAGVTDTQYFGPGTRLTVL.

The chain combines TRBV6-2 or TRBV6-3 with TRBJ1-2; D may be TRBD1 (5 bases). This CDR3 has 14 amino acids. V was cut by 4 bases and J by 4 bases, with 13 bases left in between. Germline-derived CDR1 and CDR2 are MNHEY and SVGEGT. CDR3 in DNA: TGTGCCAGCAGTTCCCCGGGGGGTTCCTATGGCTACACCTTC. It codes for CASSSPGGSYGYTF.

V is TRBV27 and J is TRBJ1-2, with D possibly TRBD1 on 5 matching bases. Germline CDR1 MNHEY, CDR2 SMNVEV (reference sequence). The CDR3 covers 13 residues. Trimming left V 4 bases short and J 3 bases short, with 9 bases between. The CDR3 spells CASSSGGYYGYTF. CDR3 in DNA: TGTGCCAGCAGTTCGGGGGGGTACTATGGCTACACCTTC.

This clonotype is medium-sized. The chain has TRBV11-1 and TRBJ2-3, with 10 bases matching TRBD1. Per the germline V gene, CDR1 is SGHAT and CDR2 is FQDESV (reference sequence). V was pared by 1 base and J by 4 bases, with 5 bases of the junction left unmatched. CDR3 length: 16 amino acids. As DNA, the CDR3 is TGTGCCAGCAGCTTAGGAGGACAGGGGGAGGCAGATACGCAGTATTTT. It translates to CASSLGGQGEADTQYF.

This clonotype was picked up a small number of times. The rearrangement links TRBV30 to TRBJ1-1, with D maybe TRBD1 (5 bases). Germline V gene data show CDR1 as GTSNPN and CDR2 as SVGIG (reference sequence). CDR3 length equals 11 residues. V lost 8 bases and J lost 7, with 14 bases in between. As DNA, the CDR3 is TGTGCCCGCCAACGGGGCAGTGAAGCTTTCTTT. As protein: CARQRGSEAFF.

The chain has TRBV30 and TRBJ2-1; D possibly corresponds to TRBD2 (6 bases). The CDR3 sequence is 14 residues long. The germline V gene has CDR1 GTSNPN and CDR2 SVGIG (reference sequence). V was clipped by 0 bases and J by 4 bases, with 10 bases between them. CDR3 amino acids: CAWSVRGMYNEQFF. Written as DNA, the CDR3 is TGTGCCTGGAGTGTTCGCGGGATGTACAATGAGCAGTTCTTC.

This clonotype was seen only a few times. The chain has TRBV6-5 and TRBJ2-2, with D perhaps matching TRBD2 (6 bases). CDR1 and CDR2 (germline): MNHEY, SVGAGI. The CDR3 runs to 15 residues. Trimming took off 8 bases at V and 2 bases at J, with 15 bases between the two ends. The CDR3 here is CASFWEAPNTGELFF. In DNA form, the CDR3 reads TGTGCCAGCTTTTGGGAGGCCCCAAACACCGGGGAGCTGTTTTTT.

Relative to its sample, this clonotype is large. Here the CDR3 reads CAWRAGVIGPQHF. The CDR3 nucleotides read TGTGCCTGGAGGGCAGGGGTAATAGGGCCCCAGCATTTT. The chain employs TRBV30 and TRBJ1-5, with D possibly matching TRBD1 (6 bases). Germline CDR1 reads GTSNPN; CDR2 reads SVGIG (reference sequence). The CDR3 runs 13 residues. The ends were cut back, 3 bases at V and 9 bases at J, with 15 bases in the middle.

As concerns this clonotype: A junction boundary mismatches the germline segment, possibly from a read error. V gene TRBV5-6 combines with J gene TRBJ1-4; D is possibly TRBD1 (5 bases). Germline CDR1 and CDR2: SGHDT and YYEEEE. This CDR3 has 16 amino acids. CDR3 amino acids: CASTHGTGATNEKLFF. The CDR3 DNA sequence: TGCGCCAGCACCCACGGAACAGGTGCAACTAATGAAAAACTGTTTTTT. Based on the CDR3 plus reference TRBV5-6 and TRBJ1-4, the full variable domain is DAGVTQSPTHLIKTRGQQVTLRCSPKSGHDTVSWYQQALGQGPQFIFQYYEEEERQRGNFPDRFSGHQFPNYSSELNVNALLLGDSALYLCASTHGTGATNEKLFFGSGTQLSVL.

The sample holds a few counts of this clonotype. The chain combines TRBV18 with TRBJ2-3; a weak D match, TRBD2 (5 bases). The CDR3 runs 13 residues. Germline V CDR1 and CDR2: KGHSH, LQKENI. V lost 6 bases to trimming and J lost 0 bases, with 7 bases between them. The CDR3: CASSGGSTDTQYF. The CDR3 DNA is TGTGCCAGCTCCGGAGGCAGCACAGATACGCAGTATTTT.

A few counts support this clonotype. The V and J genes are TRBV5-6 and TRBJ1-4, with a weak D call TRBD1 (5 bases). Germline V gene lookup returns CDR1 SGHDT and CDR2 YYEEEE. CDR3 length equals 19 residues. V lost 1 base and J lost 4, with 23 bases in between. The CDR3 protein is CASSLSGRGRAFINEKLFF. CDR3 bases: TGTGCCAGCAGCTTGTCTGGGCGGGGCAGGGCGTTTATTAATGAAAAACTGTTTTTT.

This sequence joins TRBV5-1 and TRBJ1-1, with D tentatively TRBD1 (5 bases). The CDR3 consists of 14 residues. The germline V gene encodes CDR1 SGHRS and CDR2 YFSETQ. The V end lost 2 bases, the J end lost 7 bases, and 15 bases lay between the germline ends. DNA for the CDR3: TGCGCCAGCAGCTTAGAATCCCGGGGGGTTGAAGCTTTCTTT. Its translation is CASSLESRGVEAFF.

This chain uses TRBV6-5 with TRBJ2-3; D is unclear. This CDR3 is 13 amino acids long. Germline CDR1 MNHEY, CDR2 SVGAGI. The V end was cut by 0 bases, the J end by 10 bases, with 11 bases between. CDR3 bases: TGTGCCAGCAGTTACTCGAAGGGAAGGGCGCAGTATTTT. Protein product: CASSYSKGRAQYF.

The chain couples TRBV19 to TRBJ1-5; no clear D. The length of the CDR3 is 12 residues. With 3 bases removed from V and 5 bases from J, the gap between germline ends came to 5 bases. Germline V gene sequence: CDR1 LNHDA, CDR2 SQIVND (reference sequence). The CDR3 coding sequence is TGTGCCAGTAGTATTATCGATCAGCCCCAGCATTTT. Protein product: CASSIIDQPQHF.

The rearrangement joins TRBV6-2 or TRBV6-3 to TRBJ1-1, with 7 bases that match TRBD1. The J segment lost 5 bases and the V segment lost 6 bases, leaving 18 bases of the junction unmatched. This CDR3 spans 17 amino acids. Germline V gene sequence: CDR1 MNHEY, CDR2 SVGEGT. CDR3 residues: CASRGVNLRTGRTEAFF. The CDR3 nucleotides are TGTGCCAGCAGGGGGGTTAACCTCCGGACAGGACGGACTGAAGCTTTCTTT.

This chain joins TRBV29-1 and TRBJ1-1; 10 bases match TRBD1. The CDR3 has 13 residues. V dropped 3 bases and J dropped 5; count of bases not matched to a gene: 3. Germline values: CDR1 SQVTM, CDR2 ANQGSEA. The CDR3 loop is CSVEWDRGTEAFF. CDR3 DNA: TGCAGCGTTGAGTGGGACAGGGGAACTGAAGCTTTCTTT.